The present T cell receptor beta chain was sequenced within a study of regulatory T cells in long-lasting Graves disease (TCRdb year 2021). Some background on the complete study: Antithyroid drugs had been taken for less than 3 months by newly diagnosed Graves' disease patients. Patients with persistent Graves' disease were compared with patients with newly diagnosed Graves' disease using TCR sequencing and RNA sequencing of peripheral blood. A total of around 35 samples were covered by TCR sequencing, comprising approximately 13 persistent and roughly 20 newly diagnosed Graves' disease patients. The study took place in China and was registered as a clinical trial.

Library generation was performed with multiplex PCR. Sequencing was performed on an Illumina HiSeq 4000. CDR3 regions were amplified by Arm-PCR with iRepertoire HTBI primers to construct TCR beta libraries. Gel purification was performed on PCR products prior to sequencing. The source study handled its data this way. Gene usage analysis of CDR3 amino acid clonotypes used the approximately 62 TRBV and approximately 13 TRBJ segments found across samples. COPE and FqMerger were used to merge the filtered high-quality paired reads into contigs. Contigs were aligned with BLAST to IMGT TRBV, TRBD and TRBJ reference genes, and CDR3 was defined per IMGT. Clonotypes above 0.1% frequency were classified as highly expanded clones. Shannon entropy served as the measure of repertoire diversity, while the Gini coefficient captured V-J evenness. A clonotype was considered public if more than one individual shared it. TCRdb redid the processing of the public reads, applying fastp at Q25 and MiXCR, and retained in-frame beta chains. Every CDR3 protein is listed once, alongside the most common genes and DNA of its rows. The V and J calls were not made by the authors but by TCRdb's processing. Counted in this sample were about 500,000 distinct CDR3 sequences; approximately 12% of them appeared once. The top ten clonotypes cover more than 8% of the sample.

Looking up the germline V gene yields CDR1 SGHTA and CDR2 FQGTGA. The CDR3 runs 13 residues from the cysteine to the phenylalanine. Left in the record is the CDR3 DNA by itself, 39 bases read in frame from the first base. Trimming takes 5 bases from V and 8 bases from J, and the germline ends sit 13 bases apart. Points the paper makes about the study in general: Only peripheral blood was studied, because thyroid tissue, the primary lesion, was inaccessible. The authors noted that the small sample size was a limitation that may lower accuracy. Patients with persistent disease shared more public clonotypes (around 2,700) than newly diagnosed patients did (around 930). Sequencing and analysis were limited to the TCR beta chain. Persistent Graves' disease patients showed lower TCR Shannon entropy and fewer highly expanded clones than newly diagnosed patients, suggesting clonal expansion. Persistent disease showed preferential use of TRBV28, TRBJ1-2 and TRBJ2-5, whereas newly diagnosed disease favored TRBV20-1 and TRBJ2-1.

This clonotype was recorded many times. This clone's antigen is unknown. No base quality information exists; no much larger clone differs at one position. The sample's time point label, in plain terms: newly diagnosed GD, antithyroid drugs for less than 3 months. For both TCR sequencing and RNA sequencing, RNA was extracted from PBMCs in TRIzol. The diagnosis of Graves' disease was made according to American Thyroid Association guidelines. Recruitment of patients was carried out at an endocrinology department in Xi'an, China. Each patient gave approximately 10 milliliters of peripheral blood, collected in an EDTA anticoagulant tube. PBMCs were isolated by Ficoll Paque Plus density gradient separation without further T cell sorting. An Agilent 2100 Bioanalyzer and agarose gel were used to assess RNA quality, and a NanoDrop 2000 was used to measure RNA concentration. These data were also filed under a second study, of T cells in Graves' hyperthyroidism and ophthalmopathy. The second study also describes: Stable Graves' hyperthyroidism was defined as the absence of progression to ophthalmopathy over 18 months of follow-up. Hyperthyroidism patients were newly diagnosed, with disease duration under 2 months, and aged 18 to 65 years. The study excluded patients with uncontrolled infections, other autoimmune diseases, pregnancy or lactation. Diagnoses were based on clinical symptoms, serum thyroxine and TRAb, thyroid ultrasound and orbital computed tomography. The first round of RT-PCR for the TCR CDR3 was performed with the HTBI primer set and the Qiagen OneStep RT-PCR kit. Most expanded thyroid clonotypes (frequency above 0.001) were also detected in blood, suggesting blood repertoires may reflect thyroid immune responses. A model built on a 13 V-J signature distinguished ophthalmopathy from stable hyperthyroidism, reaching 87.88% sensitivity and 81% to 83% specificity in cross-validation and 80%/75% in testing. In validation, progression to ophthalmopathy was predicted by the model with nearly 71% sensitivity and around 75% specificity, a median of approximately 6.5 months before onset. TCR V-J signatures able to tell the groups apart were searched for in a discovery cohort of 90 to 100 patients, of whom around 42 had Graves' ophthalmopathy and more than 55 had stable Graves' hyperthyroidism. Whether ophthalmopathy could be predicted prospectively was tested in an independent validation cohort made up of roughly 19 hyperthyroidism patients plus 17 patients who later progressed to ophthalmopathy. For training and testing, the 100 or so patients in the discovery cohort were randomly divided in a 7:3 ratio. In roughly six Graves' hyperthyroidism patients, the study also compared T-cell repertoires from thyroid tissue with T-cell repertoires from blood. After sampling, hyperthyroidism patients received methimazole starting at 30 mg daily, and ophthalmopathy patients received high-dose intravenous methylprednisolone. Libraries were constructed in a second round of multiplex PCR, after which size selection and purification were performed. Libraries were sequenced paired-end with 100 bp reads on an Illumina HiSeq2000. SOAPnuke was used to process the raw data, throwing out any read that contained adapters or uncalled bases, had a mean Phred below 15, or lacked an exact constant-primer or identifier match. COPE v1.2.5 was used to merge high-quality paired reads, and clonotypes were defined as unique nucleotide sequences. MiTCR v1.1 was used to align clonotypes to the IMGT TRBV, TRBD and TRBJ reference segments. Analysis was restricted to V-J combinations with a frequency above 0.0001, which covered 98% to 99.2% of repertoires. The TCS score was defined as the ratio of F50 (clonal expansion) to E x V (chaos), calculated using BLOSUM62-based TCRdist between CDR3 peptides within each V-J. Welch's t-statistics and random forest reduced 500 to 650 V-J features to around 14, which were used in a naive Bayes classifier (R e1071). No statistical method was used to set the sample size in advance, and investigators knew the group allocation. According to the paper, TCR Vbeta CDR3 sequencing was carried out on more than 120 peripheral blood samples, which came from about 45 ophthalmopathy, around 74 hyperthyroidism and about 17 progressor patients.

The sample here was peripheral blood mononuclear cells (PBMCs), taken at new diagnosis, from a patient treated with antithyroid drugs. This receptor was taken from a woman in her twenties or thirties with Graves disease. Donor details come from another sample of the same person, matched by shared clones. In this chain, TRBV7-3 is recombined with TRBJ2-4; the D gene is unclear. The DNA sequence reads TGTGCCAGCAGCCAAGAATCTAATGACATTCAGTACTTC. Protein translation: CASSQESNDIQYF.